A single sample gave rise to the 21 T cell receptor beta chains below, sequenced in a study of beta chain features in type 1 diabetes. Reverse transcribing all isolated RNA meant expressed TCRB transcripts were sequenced. This table comes from immunoSEQ multiplex PCR, and its TCRdb copy is limited to in-frame clones, with some not included. The repertoire includes a few hundred thousand clones, approximately 10% of them detected once, and 1% to 1.5% sits in the top ten. The sample was central memory CD4+ T cells from blood. All receptors derive from a man aged 18 to 29 in good health.

The chain uses TRBV7-9 and TRBJ1-6; a possible D gene is TRBD1 (6 bases). The CDR3 has 15 amino acids. V shed 5 bases and J shed 10 bases, with 18 bases lying between them. Per the germline V gene, CDR1 is SEHNR and CDR2 is FQNEAQ (reference sequence). For the CDR3, the DNA is TGTGCCAGCAGCCCGATACAGGGATTAGGCTCACCCCTCCACTTT. Amino acid sequence: CASSPIQGLGSPLHF. Looking up the rest from reference TRBV7-9 and TRBJ1-6 gives the full variable domain: DTGVSQNPRHKITKRGQNVTFRCDPISEHNRLYWYRQTLGQGPEFLTYFQNEAQLEKSRLLSDRFSAERPKGSFSTLEIQRTEQGDSAMYLCASSPIQGLGSPLHFGNGTRLTVT.

In this sample, this clone turned up many times. The genes are TRBV30 and TRBJ1-4; no firm D call. The CDR3 totals 13 residues. Germline CDR1 GTSNPN, CDR2 SVGIG (reference sequence). V gave up 2 bases and J gave up 8 bases, with 12 bases separating them. The CDR3 DNA reads TGTGCCTGGAGTTGGAGGGTTTGGGAAAAACTGTTTTTT. Translated: CAWSWRVWEKLFF.

This clone was seen only a few times. This chain links TRBV6-5 with TRBJ2-7, with D hard to call. Trimming removed 7 bases from V and 2 bases from J, with 9 bases in between. CDR1 and CDR2 from the germline V gene are MNHEY and SVGAGI. The CDR3 has 12 residues. The CDR3 bases are TGTGCCAGCATGGCGGCCACCTACGAGCAGTACTTC. Amino acid sequence: CASMAATYEQYF.

There are many counts of this clone. The chain carries TRBV6-1 and TRBJ2-5; 8 nucleotides align to TRBD2. Germline CDR1 is MNHNS and CDR2 is SASEGT. CDR3 length: 13 residues. V shed 10 bases and J 5 bases; nucleotides not matched to a gene: 9. As DNA, the CDR3 is TGTGCCACCACTCTGGCGGGAGGCGAGACCCAGTACTTC. Translation gives CATTLAGGETQYF.

The chain links TRBV5-4 to TRBJ2-6; a possible D gene is TRBD2 (5 bases). The germline V and J ends were trimmed by 4 bases and 0 bases, with 8 bases remaining between them. Germline V gene sequence: CDR1 SGHNT, CDR2 YYREEE (reference sequence). This CDR3 spans 15 amino acids. The CDR3: CASSPGGSGANVLTF. The CDR3 bases are TGTGCCAGCAGCCCCGGAGGCTCTGGGGCCAACGTCCTGACTTTC.

A few counts support this clone. The chain carries TRBV5-1 and TRBJ2-2; D uncertain. Trimming removed 0 bases at V and 1 base at J, with 4 bases between. Germline V gene data show CDR1 as SGHRS and CDR2 as YFSETQ. The CDR3 is made up of 14 amino acids. The CDR3 nucleotides read TGCGCCAGCAGCTTGGTAATGAACACCGGGGAGCTGTTTTTT. Translated: CASSLVMNTGELFF.

V is TRBV9 and J is TRBJ2-5; TRBD2 matches at 11 bases. This CDR3 contains 17 residues. Trimming cost V 3 bases and J 1 base; bases outside gene matches: 8. Germline CDR1 is SGDLS and CDR2 is YYNGEE. The CDR3 here is CASSAGLAGGLQETQYF. DNA of the CDR3: TGTGCCAGCAGCGCTGGTCTAGCGGGAGGCCTCCAAGAGACCCAGTACTTC.

In this sample, this clone turned up a few times. The chain uses TRBV7-3 and TRBJ2-3; D might be TRBD2 (6 bases). CDR1 SGHTA and CDR2 FQGTGA come from the germline V gene. V lost 5 bases to trimming and J lost 3 bases, with 12 bases between them. The CDR3 consists of 14 residues. CDR3 nucleotides: TGTGCCAGCAGCGTTCTCGCGGGGACAGATACGCAGTATTTT. Translating gives CASSVLAGTDTQYF.

This clone came up a few times. The chain couples TRBV7-9 to TRBJ2-3; perhaps TRBD1 as D (5 bases). V lost 0 bases and J 1 base, leaving 8 bases between the germline ends. CDR3 size: 15 residues. CDR1 and CDR2 from the germline V gene are SEHNR and FQNEAQ (reference sequence). CDR3 loop: CASSLAGLRTDTQYF. CDR3 nucleotide sequence: TGTGCCAGCAGCTTAGCGGGGCTACGCACAGATACGCAGTATTTT.

This clone was observed at least ten times. This rearrangement joins TRBV30 to TRBJ2-3; 8 bases align to TRBD1. This CDR3 is 14 amino acids long. Germline values: CDR1 GTSNPN, CDR2 SVGIG (reference sequence). Trimming removed 8 bases from V and 3 bases from J; junction bases left unmatched: 10. The CDR3 sequence is CAPETGESTDTQYF. The CDR3, as DNA: TGTGCCCCCGAGACAGGGGAGTCTACAGATACGCAGTATTTT.

This chain connects TRBV27 to TRBJ2-7; no firm D call. Germline lookup yields CDR1 MNHEY and CDR2 SMNVEV (reference sequence). This CDR3 has 16 residues. V dropped 5 bases and J dropped 2 bases, with 19 bases sitting between them. In nucleotides, the CDR3 is TGTGCCAGCAGTCCAATGAATCAACAGCTGACCTACGAGCAGTACTTC. Its translation: CASSPMNQQLTYEQYF.

The genes are TRBV4-2 and TRBJ1-2; no reliable D call. Germline V CDR1 and CDR2: LGHNA, YNFKEQ. CDR3 length: 15 amino acids. V shed 0 bases and J shed 8 bases, with 16 bases lying between them. The chain's CDR3 is CASSQDQETTEGYTF. In DNA, the CDR3 is TGTGCCAGCAGCCAAGATCAGGAGACGACGGAAGGCTACACCTTC.

This clone has just a few counts. The V and J genes are TRBV7-2 and TRBJ2-2; 10 bases are shared with TRBD1. The CDR3 runs to 16 residues. Germline trimming cut 4 bases from V and 4 bases from J; bases unmatched to any gene: 6. CDR1 is SGHTA and CDR2 is FQGNSA in the germline V gene. The CDR3 sequence: CASSWEGTGVTGELFF. The CDR3 DNA reads as TGTGCCAGCAGCTGGGAAGGGACAGGGGTCACCGGGGAGCTGTTTTTT.

This clone was seen only a few times. The chain recombines TRBV19 with TRBJ2-1; TRBD2 is a possible D gene (5 bases). Trimming took off 8 bases at V and 7 bases at J, with 9 bases between the two ends. Germline values: CDR1 LNHDA, CDR2 SQIVND (reference sequence). The CDR3 runs to 11 residues. The CDR3 region is CASLRGNEQFF. DNA for the CDR3: TGTGCCAGTTTGCGCGGGAATGAGCAGTTCTTC.

In its sample, this clone was seen a few times. This chain's CDR3 is CASSRNRLGPQYF. CDR3 nucleotides: TGTGCCAGCAGCAGGAACCGCCTGGGGCCGCAGTATTTT. This rearrangement joins TRBV5-6 to TRBJ2-3, with D perhaps TRBD1 (5 bases). In germline, CDR1 is SGHDT, CDR2 YYEEEE. Trimming left V 4 bases short and J 10 bases short, with 16 bases between. This CDR3 has 13 residues.

Only a few counts were recorded for this clone. The V and J genes are TRBV18 and TRBJ2-1; 8 bases line up with TRBD2. With 1 base clipped from V and 6 bases from J, the junction kept 5 bases outside the gene matches. Germline V CDR1 and CDR2: KGHSH, LQKENI. CDR3 length: 15 residues. The CDR3 here is CASSPLAGWGNEQFF. The CDR3 bases are TGTGCCAGCTCACCACTAGCGGGATGGGGCAATGAGCAGTTCTTC.

Of note for this clone: With a much larger clone just one base away, this may be a read error. Other DNA sequences in the same sample also yield this CDR3. This chain links TRBV2 with TRBJ2-5; no clear D gene. From germline, CDR1 is SNHLY and CDR2 FYNNEI. This CDR3 is built from 13 residues. Trimming left V 4 bases short and J 4 bases short, with 10 bases between. CDR3 nucleotides: TGTGCCAGCAGTGCGCGGTCTGGAGAGACCCAGTACTTC. Amino acid sequence: CASSARSGETQYF.

This clone turned up a few times. The chain recombines TRBV7-9 with TRBJ1-1; D unresolved. The CDR3 covers 11 residues. Germline V gene lookup returns CDR1 SEHNR and CDR2 FQNEAQ (reference sequence). The V end was cut by 9 bases, the J end by 5 bases, with 10 bases between. DNA of the CDR3: TGTGCCAGTAACGTCTGGACTGAAGCTTTCTTT. Residues: CASNVWTEAFF.

This chain links TRBV6-1 with TRBJ1-1; D gene ambiguous. This CDR3 region has 12 residues. Trimming took 4 bases from V and 8 from J, leaving 11 bases between them. Germline V gene data show CDR1 as MNHNS and CDR2 as SASEGT. As DNA, the CDR3 is TGTGCCAGCAGTGTGGAAGTCACAGAAGCTTTCTTT. As protein: CASSVEVTEAFF.

A few counts support this clone. The chain links TRBV29-1 to TRBJ2-1; tentatively, D is TRBD1 (7 bases). Germline-derived CDR1 and CDR2 are SQVTM and ANQGSEA. The V and J ends lost 7 bases and 3 bases respectively, with 22 bases between them. This CDR3 spans 16 amino acids. The CDR3 is CSDQVPRGVGYNEQFF. DNA of the CDR3: TGCAGCGATCAAGTTCCCAGGGGGGTTGGCTACAATGAGCAGTTCTTC.

This clone was observed many times. The V call is TRBV4-2, the J call TRBJ2-1; 7 nucleotides align to TRBD2. Germline lookup yields CDR1 LGHNA and CDR2 YNFKEQ. The CDR3 spans 15 residues. Losses at the gene ends were 0 bases for V and 9 bases for J; bases not matched to a gene: 8. CDR3 amino acids: CASSQDWTRKGEQFF. The CDR3 DNA is TGTGCCAGCAGCCAAGATTGGACTAGGAAGGGTGAGCAGTTCTTC.